This T cell receptor beta chain comes out of a study of circulating CD8 cells and anti-PD-1 response in melanoma. The QIAseq Immune Repertoire TCR panel built the libraries from 15 ng of total RNA. TCRdb reprocessed the reads via MiXCR and lists one record per CDR3 protein. The table shows under 850 distinct CDR3 sequences, with more than 5.5% occurring only once. The CDR3 runs to 16 residues. The V and J ends lost 3 bases and 3 bases, in that order; junction bases with no gene match: 6. Germline V gene lookup returns CDR1 LNHDA and CDR2 SQIVND (reference sequence). Four subsets defined by PD-1 and/or TIGIT were sorted from live CD3+CD8+TCRalphabeta+ cells. By sample share, this clonotype is large.

Here the sequenced sample was CD8+ T cells from PBMCs, taken at baseline or after one month of anti-PD-1 therapy (not recorded which). The TCR comes from a human donor with melanoma. The chain links TRBV19 to TRBJ2-3, with 10 nucleotides matching TRBD1. The CDR3 DNA reads TGTGCCAGTAGTATGCTGACAGGGGGCGAAACAGATACGCAGTATTTT. Translating gives CASSMLTGGETDTQYF.